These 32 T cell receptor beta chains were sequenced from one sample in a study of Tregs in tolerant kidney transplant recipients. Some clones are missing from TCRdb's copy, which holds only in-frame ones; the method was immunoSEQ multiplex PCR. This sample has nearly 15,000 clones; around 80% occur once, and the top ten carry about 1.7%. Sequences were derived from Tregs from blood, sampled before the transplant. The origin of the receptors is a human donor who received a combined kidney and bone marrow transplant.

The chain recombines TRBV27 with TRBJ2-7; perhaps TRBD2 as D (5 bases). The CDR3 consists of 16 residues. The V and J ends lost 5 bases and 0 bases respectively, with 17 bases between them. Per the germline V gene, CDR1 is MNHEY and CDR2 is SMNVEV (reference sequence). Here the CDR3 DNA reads TGTGCCAGCAGTCAAGTCGGACTGAAGAGCTCCTACGAGCAGTACTTC. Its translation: CASSQVGLKSSYEQYF.

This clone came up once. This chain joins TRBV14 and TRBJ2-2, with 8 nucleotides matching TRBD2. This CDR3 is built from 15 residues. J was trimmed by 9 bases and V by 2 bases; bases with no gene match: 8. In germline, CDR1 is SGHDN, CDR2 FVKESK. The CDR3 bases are TGTGCCAGCAGCCAACTCAGCGGGAGATACCGGGAGCTGTTTTTT. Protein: CASSQLSGRYRELFF.

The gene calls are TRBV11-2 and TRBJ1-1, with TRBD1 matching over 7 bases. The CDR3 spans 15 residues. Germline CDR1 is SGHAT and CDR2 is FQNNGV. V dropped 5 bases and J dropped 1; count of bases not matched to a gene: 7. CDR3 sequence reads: CASSRTGLRNTEAFF. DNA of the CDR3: TGTGCCAGCAGCCGGACAGGCCTACGGAACACTGAAGCTTTCTTT.

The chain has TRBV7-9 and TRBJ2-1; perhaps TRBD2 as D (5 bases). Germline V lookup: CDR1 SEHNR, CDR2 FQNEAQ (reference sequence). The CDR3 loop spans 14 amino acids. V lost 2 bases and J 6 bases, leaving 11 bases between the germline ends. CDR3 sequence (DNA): TGTGCCAGCAGCTTAACTAGGCTAATCAATGAGCAGTTCTTC. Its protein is CASSLTRLINEQFF.

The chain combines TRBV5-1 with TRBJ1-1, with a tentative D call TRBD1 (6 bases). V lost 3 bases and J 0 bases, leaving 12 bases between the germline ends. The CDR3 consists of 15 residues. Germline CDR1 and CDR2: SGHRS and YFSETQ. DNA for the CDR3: TGCGCCAGCAGCTGGGGGGGCGGCCTGAACACTGAAGCTTTCTTT. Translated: CASSWGGGLNTEAFF.

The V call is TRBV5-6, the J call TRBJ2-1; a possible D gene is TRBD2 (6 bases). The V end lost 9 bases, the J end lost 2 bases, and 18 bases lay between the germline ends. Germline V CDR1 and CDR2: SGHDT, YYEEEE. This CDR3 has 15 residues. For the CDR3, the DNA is TGTGCCACCTCCAGATACACGGGGGCCTACAATGAGCAGTTCTTC. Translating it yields CATSRYTGAYNEQFF.

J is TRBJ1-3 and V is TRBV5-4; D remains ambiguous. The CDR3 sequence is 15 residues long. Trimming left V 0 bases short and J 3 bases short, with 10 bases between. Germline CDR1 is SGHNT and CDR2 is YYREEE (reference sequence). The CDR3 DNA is TGTGCCAGCAGCTTGGGTGGAGGGAATGGAAACACCATATATTTT. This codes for CASSLGGGNGNTIYF.

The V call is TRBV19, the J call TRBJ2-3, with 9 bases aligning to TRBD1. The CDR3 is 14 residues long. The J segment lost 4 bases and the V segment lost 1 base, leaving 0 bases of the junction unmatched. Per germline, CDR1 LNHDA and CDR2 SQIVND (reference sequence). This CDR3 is CASSIGQGADTQYF. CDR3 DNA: TGTGCCAGTAGTATAGGACAGGGGGCAGATACGCAGTATTTT.

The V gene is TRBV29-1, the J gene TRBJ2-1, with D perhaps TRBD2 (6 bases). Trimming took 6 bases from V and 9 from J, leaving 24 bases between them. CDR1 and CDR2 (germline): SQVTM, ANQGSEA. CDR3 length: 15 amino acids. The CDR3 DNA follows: TGCAGCGTCCCAAAGACTAGTTGGGTTGGTGGTGAGCAGTTCTTC. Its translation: CSVPKTSWVGGEQFF.

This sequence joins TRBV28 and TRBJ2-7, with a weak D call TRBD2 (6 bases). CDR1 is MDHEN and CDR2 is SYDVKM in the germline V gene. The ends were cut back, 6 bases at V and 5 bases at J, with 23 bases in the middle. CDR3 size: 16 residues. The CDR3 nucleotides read TGTGCCAGCAGCTCGCCAGGTGGGCCGGGAGCCCACGAGCAGTACTTC. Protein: CASSSPGGPGAHEQYF.

The CDR3 sequence: CAISGTSGGNYNEQFF. The CDR3 DNA sequence: TGTGCCATCAGTGGGACTAGCGGGGGTAACTACAATGAGCAGTTCTTC. This chain links TRBV10-3 with TRBJ2-1, with 13 bases that match TRBD2. The CDR3 extends over 16 amino acids. V was pared by 4 bases and J by 3 bases, with 3 bases of the junction left unmatched. Germline V gene sequence: CDR1 ENHRY, CDR2 SYGVKD.

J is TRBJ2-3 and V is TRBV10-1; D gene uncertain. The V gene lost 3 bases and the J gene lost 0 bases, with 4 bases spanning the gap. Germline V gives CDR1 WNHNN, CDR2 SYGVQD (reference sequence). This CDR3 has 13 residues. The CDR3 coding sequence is TGCGCCAGCAGTGACGGGAGCACAGATACGCAGTATTTT. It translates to CASSDGSTDTQYF.

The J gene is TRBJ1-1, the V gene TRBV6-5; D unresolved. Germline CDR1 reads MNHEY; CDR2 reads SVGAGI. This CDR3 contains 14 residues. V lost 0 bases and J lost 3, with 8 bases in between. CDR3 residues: CASSYSHRDTEAFF. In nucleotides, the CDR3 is TGTGCCAGCAGTTACTCTCACAGAGACACTGAAGCTTTCTTT.

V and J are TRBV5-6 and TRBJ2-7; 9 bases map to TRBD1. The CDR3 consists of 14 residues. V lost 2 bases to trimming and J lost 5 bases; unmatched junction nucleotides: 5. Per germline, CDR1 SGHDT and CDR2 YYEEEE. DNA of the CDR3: TGTGCCAGCAGCTTCGACAGGGGGGTACACGAGCAGTACTTC. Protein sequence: CASSFDRGVHEQYF.

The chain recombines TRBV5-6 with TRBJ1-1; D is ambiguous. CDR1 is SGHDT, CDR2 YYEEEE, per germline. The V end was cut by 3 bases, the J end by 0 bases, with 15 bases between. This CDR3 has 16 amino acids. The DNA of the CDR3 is TGTGCCAGCAGCTCCTGGGGTAAGGACTTGAACACTGAAGCTTTCTTT. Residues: CASSSWGKDLNTEAFF.

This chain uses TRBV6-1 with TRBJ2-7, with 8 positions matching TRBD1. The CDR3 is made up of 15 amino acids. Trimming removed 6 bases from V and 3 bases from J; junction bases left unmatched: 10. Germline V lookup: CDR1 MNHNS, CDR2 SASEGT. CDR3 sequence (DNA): TGTGCCAGCAGGAAGCCCGGACAGGGTATCTACGAGCAGTACTTC. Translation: CASRKPGQGIYEQYF.

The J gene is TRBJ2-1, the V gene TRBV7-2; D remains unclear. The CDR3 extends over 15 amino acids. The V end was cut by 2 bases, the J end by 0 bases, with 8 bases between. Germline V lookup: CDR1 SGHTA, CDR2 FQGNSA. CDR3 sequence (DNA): TGTGCCAGCAGCTTAAGGTACTACTCCTACAATGAGCAGTTCTTC. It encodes CASSLRYYSYNEQFF.

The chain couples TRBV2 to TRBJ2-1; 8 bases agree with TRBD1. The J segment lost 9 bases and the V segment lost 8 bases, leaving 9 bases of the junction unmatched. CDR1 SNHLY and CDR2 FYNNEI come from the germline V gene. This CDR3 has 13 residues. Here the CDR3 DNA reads TGTGCCAGCGAGGCAGGGGGCCGTGTTGAGCAGTTCTTC. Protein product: CASEAGGRVEQFF. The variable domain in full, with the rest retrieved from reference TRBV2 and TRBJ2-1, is EPEVTQTPSHQVTQMGQEVILRCVPISNHLYFYWYRQILGQKVEFLVSFYNNEISEKSEIFDDQFSVERPDGSNFTLKIRSTKLEDSAMYFCASEAGGRVEQFFGPGTRLTVL.

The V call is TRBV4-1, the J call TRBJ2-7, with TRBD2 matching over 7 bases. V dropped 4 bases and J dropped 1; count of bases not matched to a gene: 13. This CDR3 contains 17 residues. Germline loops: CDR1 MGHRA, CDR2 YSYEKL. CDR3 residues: CASSPQRERRGSYEQYF. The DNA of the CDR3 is TGCGCCAGCAGCCCCCAAAGGGAACGGCGGGGGTCCTACGAGCAGTACTTC.

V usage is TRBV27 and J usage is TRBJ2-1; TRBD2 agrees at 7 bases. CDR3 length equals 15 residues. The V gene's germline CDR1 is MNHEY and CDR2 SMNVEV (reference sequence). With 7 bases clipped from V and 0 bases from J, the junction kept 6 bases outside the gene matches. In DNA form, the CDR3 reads TGTGCCAGCACGGGGGAGGGGAGCTCCTACAATGAGCAGTTCTTC. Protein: CASTGEGSSYNEQFF.

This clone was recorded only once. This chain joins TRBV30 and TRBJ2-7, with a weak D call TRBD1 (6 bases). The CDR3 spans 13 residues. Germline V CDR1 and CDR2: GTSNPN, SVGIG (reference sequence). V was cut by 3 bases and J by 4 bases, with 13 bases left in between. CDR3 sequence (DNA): TGTGCCTGGAGGGCACAGGGAGCTTACGAGCAGTACTTC. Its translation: CAWRAQGAYEQYF.

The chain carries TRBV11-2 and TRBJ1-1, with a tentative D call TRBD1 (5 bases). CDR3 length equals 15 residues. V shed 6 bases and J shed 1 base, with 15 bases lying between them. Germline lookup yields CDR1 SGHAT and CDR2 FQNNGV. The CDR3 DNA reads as TGTGCCAGCAGAGGGGCAGGGCATTCGAACACTGAAGCTTTCTTT. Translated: CASRGAGHSNTEAFF.

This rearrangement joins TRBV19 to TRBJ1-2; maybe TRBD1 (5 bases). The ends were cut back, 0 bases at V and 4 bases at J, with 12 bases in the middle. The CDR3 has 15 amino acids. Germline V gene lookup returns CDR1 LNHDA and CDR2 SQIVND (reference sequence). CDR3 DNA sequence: TGTGCCAGTAGTATAGATGGCAGGGTCAGCTATGGCTACACCTTC. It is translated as CASSIDGRVSYGYTF.

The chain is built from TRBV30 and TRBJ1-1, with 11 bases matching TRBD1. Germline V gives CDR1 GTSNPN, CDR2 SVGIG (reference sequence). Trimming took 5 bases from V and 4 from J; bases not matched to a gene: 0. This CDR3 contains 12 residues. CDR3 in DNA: TGTGCCTGGGGACAGGGGGCCACTGAAGCTTTCTTT. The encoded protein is CAWGQGATEAFF.

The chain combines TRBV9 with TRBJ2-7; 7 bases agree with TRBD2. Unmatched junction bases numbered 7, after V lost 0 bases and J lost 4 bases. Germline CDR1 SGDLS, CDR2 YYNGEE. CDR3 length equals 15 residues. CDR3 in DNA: TGTGCCAGCAGCGTAGGGGCGGGAGTAATTTACGAGCAGTACTTC. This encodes CASSVGAGVIYEQYF.

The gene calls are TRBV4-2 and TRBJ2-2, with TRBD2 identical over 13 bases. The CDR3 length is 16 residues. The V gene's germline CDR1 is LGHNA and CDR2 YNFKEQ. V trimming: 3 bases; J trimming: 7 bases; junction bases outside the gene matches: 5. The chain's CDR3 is CASSQATSGGGGELFF. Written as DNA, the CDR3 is TGTGCCAGCAGCCAGGCCACTAGCGGGGGGGGCGGGGAGCTGTTTTTT.

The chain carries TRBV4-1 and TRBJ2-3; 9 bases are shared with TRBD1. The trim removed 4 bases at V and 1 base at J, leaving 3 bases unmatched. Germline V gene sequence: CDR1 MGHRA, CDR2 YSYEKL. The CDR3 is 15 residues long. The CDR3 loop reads CASSPWDRGTDTQYF. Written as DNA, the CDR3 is TGCGCCAGCAGCCCCTGGGACAGGGGCACAGATACGCAGTATTTT.

CDR3 residues: CASSASREKLFF. CDR3 in DNA: TGCGCCAGCAGTGCAAGCAGGGAAAAACTGTTTTTT. The chain couples TRBV10-2 to TRBJ1-4; D gene uncertain. Between the trimmed V and J ends, which lost 4 bases and 8 bases, there was a span of 8 bases. The CDR3 length is 12 residues. Germline lookup yields CDR1 WSHSY and CDR2 SAAADI.

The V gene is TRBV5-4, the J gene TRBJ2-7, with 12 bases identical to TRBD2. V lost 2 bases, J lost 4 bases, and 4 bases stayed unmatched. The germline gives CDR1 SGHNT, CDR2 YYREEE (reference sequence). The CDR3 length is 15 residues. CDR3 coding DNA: TGTGCCAGCAGCTTCCCCACTAGCGGGGGGTACGAGCAGTACTTC. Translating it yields CASSFPTSGGYEQYF.

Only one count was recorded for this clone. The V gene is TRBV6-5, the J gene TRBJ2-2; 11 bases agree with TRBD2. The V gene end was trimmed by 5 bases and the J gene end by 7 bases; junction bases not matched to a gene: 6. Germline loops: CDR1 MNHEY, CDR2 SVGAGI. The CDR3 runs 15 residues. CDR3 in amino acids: CASSPIAGGVGELFF. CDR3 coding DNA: TGTGCCAGCAGTCCGATAGCGGGAGGGGTCGGGGAGCTGTTTTTT.

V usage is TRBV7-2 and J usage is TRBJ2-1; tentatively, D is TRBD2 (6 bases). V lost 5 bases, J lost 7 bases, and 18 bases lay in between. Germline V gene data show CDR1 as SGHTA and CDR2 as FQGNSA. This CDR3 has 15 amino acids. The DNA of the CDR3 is TGTGCCAGCAGCACCCTCCTTGCGGGATCGAATGAGCAGTTCTTC. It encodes CASSTLLAGSNEQFF.

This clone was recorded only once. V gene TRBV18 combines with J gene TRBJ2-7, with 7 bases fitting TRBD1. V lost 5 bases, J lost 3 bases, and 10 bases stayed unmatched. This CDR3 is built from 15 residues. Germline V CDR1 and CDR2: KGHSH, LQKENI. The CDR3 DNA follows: TGTGCCAGCTCAACTGAGGGACAGTCACTCTACGAGCAGTACTTC. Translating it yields CASSTEGQSLYEQYF.